This T cell receptor beta chain was identified during a study of blood T cell repertoires in COVID-19. The junction had 5 bases not matched to a gene; V was cut back by 4 bases and J by 4 bases. The CDR3 has 14 amino acids. In germline, CDR1 is GTSNPN, CDR2 SVGIG (reference sequence). TCRdb keeps only in-frame clones here, not all; method: immunoSEQ multiplex PCR. The sample records over 60,000 clones, roughly nine tenths being singletons. V and J are TRBV30 and TRBJ2-2, with TRBD1 matching 8 bases. The material sequenced was peripheral blood. The sequence was obtained from a man aged 55-75 years with acute or convalescent COVID-19. The CDR3 nucleotides read TGTGCCTGGAAATTGACAGGGGCCACCGGGGAGCTGTTTTTT. This sequence encodes CAWKLTGATGELFF. Full variable domain (missing parts from reference TRBV30 and TRBJ2-2): SQTIHQWPATLVQPVGSPLSLECTVEGTSNPNLYWYRQAAGRGLQLLFYSVGIGQISSEVPQNLSASRPQDRQFILSSKKLLLSDSGFYLCAWKLTGATGELFFGEGSRLTVL.